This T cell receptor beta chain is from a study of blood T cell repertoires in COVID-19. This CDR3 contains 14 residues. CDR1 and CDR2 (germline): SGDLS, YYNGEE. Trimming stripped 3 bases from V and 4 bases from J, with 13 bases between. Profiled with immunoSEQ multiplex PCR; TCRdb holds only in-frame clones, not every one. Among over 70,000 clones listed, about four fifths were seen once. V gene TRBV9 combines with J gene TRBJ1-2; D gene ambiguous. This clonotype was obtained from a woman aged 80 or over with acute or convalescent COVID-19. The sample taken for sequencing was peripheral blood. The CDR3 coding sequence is TGTGCCAGCAGCGGACTAGCAGCCCGCTATGGCTACACCTTC. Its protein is CASSGLAARYGYTF.